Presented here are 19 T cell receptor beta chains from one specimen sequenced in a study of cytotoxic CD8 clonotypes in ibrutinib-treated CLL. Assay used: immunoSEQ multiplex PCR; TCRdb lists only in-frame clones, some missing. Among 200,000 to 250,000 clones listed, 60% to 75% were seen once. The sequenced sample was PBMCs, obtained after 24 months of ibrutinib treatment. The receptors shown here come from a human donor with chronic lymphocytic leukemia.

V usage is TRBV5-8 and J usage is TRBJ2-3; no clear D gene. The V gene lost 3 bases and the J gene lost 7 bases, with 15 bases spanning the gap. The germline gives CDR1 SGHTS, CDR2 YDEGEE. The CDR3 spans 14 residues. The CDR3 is CASSSGYSRNTQYF. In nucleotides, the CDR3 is TGTGCCAGCAGCTCTGGGTATTCGAGGAATACGCAGTATTTT.

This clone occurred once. The CDR3 bases are TGTGCCAGCAGCTTAAGTCAGGGTCGGACCGGGGAGCTGTTTTTT. It codes for CASSLSQGRTGELFF. The rearrangement uses TRBV7-3 and TRBJ2-2, with a possible D match to TRBD1 (5 bases). The CDR3 is made up of 15 amino acids. From germline, CDR1 is SGHTA and CDR2 FQGTGA. With 1 base removed from V and 5 bases from J, the gap between germline ends came to 11 bases.

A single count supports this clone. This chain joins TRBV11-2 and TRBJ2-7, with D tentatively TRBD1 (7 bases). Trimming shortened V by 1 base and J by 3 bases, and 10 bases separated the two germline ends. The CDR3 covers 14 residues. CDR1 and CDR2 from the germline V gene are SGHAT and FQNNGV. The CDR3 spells CASSLGGDSYEQYF. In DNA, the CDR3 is TGTGCCAGCAGCTTAGGGGGGGACAGCTACGAGCAGTACTTC.

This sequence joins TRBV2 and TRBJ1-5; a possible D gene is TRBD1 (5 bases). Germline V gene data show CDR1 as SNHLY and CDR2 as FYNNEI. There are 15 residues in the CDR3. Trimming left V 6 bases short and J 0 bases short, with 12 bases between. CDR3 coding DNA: TGTGCCAGCAGGGCCGCGACAGTTAGCAATCAGCCCCAGCATTTT. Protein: CASRAATVSNQPQHF.

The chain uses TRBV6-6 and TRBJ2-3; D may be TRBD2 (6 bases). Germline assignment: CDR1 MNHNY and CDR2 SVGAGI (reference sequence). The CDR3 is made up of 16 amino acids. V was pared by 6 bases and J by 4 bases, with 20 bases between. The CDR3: CASSGNLAFGADTQYF. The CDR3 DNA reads TGTGCCAGCAGCGGCAACCTAGCGTTTGGGGCAGATACGCAGTATTTT.

For the CDR3, the DNA is TGTGCCAGCAGCCAGGGTGCAGGGCGCAAGCATTTT. Protein: CASSQGAGRKHF. The J gene is TRBJ1-5, the V gene TRBV7-9, with D possibly matching TRBD1 (5 bases). This CDR3 is built from 12 residues. The ends were cut back, 5 bases at V and 14 bases at J, with 16 bases in the middle. Germline V gene lookup returns CDR1 SEHNR and CDR2 FQNEAQ (reference sequence).

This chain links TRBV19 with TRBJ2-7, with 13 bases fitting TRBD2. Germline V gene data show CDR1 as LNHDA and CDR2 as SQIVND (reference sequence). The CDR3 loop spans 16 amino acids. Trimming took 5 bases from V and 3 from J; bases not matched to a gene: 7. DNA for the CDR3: TGTGCCAGTAGTGCGGGACTAGCGGGACCACTCTACGAGCAGTACTTC. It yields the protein CASSAGLAGPLYEQYF.

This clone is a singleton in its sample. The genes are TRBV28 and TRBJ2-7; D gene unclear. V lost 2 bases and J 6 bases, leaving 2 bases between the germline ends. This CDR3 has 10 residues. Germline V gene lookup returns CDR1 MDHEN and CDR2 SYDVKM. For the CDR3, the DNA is TGTGCCAGCAGTTTAGGCGAGCAGTACTTC. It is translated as CASSLGEQYF.

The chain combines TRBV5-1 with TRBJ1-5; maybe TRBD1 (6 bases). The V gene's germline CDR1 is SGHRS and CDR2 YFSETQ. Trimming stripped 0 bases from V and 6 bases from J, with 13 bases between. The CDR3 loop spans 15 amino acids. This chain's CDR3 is CASSLEGGASQPQHF. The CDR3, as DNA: TGCGCCAGCAGCTTGGAAGGGGGGGCAAGTCAGCCCCAGCATTTT.

Here the CDR3 DNA reads TGTGCCATTAAAGCCTCTGCTGGCAACTCCGAGCAGTACTTC. Translating it yields CAIKASAGNSEQYF. This sequence joins TRBV10-3 and TRBJ2-7; D is ambiguous. Germline CDR1 and CDR2: ENHRY and SYGVKD. The CDR3 consists of 14 residues. V shed 9 bases and J shed 6 bases, with 21 bases lying between them.

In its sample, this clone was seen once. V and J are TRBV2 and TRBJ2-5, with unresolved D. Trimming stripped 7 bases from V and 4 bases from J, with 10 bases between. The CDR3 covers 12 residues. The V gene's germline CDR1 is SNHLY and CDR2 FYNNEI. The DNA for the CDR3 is TGTGCCAGCATGGTTTGGTCAGAGACCCAGTACTTC. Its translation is CASMVWSETQYF. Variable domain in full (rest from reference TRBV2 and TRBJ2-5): EPEVTQTPSHQVTQMGQEVILRCVPISNHLYFYWYRQILGQKVEFLVSFYNNEISEKSEIFDDQFSVERPDGSNFTLKIRSTKLEDSAMYFCASMVWSETQYFGPGTRLLVL.

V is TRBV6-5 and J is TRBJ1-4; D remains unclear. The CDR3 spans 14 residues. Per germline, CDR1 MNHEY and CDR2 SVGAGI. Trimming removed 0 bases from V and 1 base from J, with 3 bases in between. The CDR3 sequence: CASSYSVTNEKLFF. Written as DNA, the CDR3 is TGTGCCAGCAGTTACTCCGTAACTAATGAAAAACTGTTTTTT.

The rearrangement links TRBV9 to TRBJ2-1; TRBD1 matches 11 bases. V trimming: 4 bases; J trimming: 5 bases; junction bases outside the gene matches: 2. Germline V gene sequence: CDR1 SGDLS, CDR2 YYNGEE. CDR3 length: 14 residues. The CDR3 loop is CASSLGQGDNEQFF. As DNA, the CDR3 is TGTGCCAGCAGCCTGGGACAGGGGGACAATGAGCAGTTCTTC.

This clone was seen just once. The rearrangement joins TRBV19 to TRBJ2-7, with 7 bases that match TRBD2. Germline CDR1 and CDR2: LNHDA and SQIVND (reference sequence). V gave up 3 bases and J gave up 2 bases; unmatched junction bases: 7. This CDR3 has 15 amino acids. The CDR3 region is CASSMAGGWAYEQYF. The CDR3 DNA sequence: TGTGCCAGTAGTATGGCCGGGGGGTGGGCCTACGAGCAGTACTTC.

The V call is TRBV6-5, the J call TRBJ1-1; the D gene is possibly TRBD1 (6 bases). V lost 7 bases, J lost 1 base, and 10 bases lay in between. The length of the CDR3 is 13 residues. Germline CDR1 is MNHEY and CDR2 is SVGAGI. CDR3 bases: TGTGCCAGCACTAGAGGGGGGAACACTGAAGCTTTCTTT. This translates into CASTRGGNTEAFF.

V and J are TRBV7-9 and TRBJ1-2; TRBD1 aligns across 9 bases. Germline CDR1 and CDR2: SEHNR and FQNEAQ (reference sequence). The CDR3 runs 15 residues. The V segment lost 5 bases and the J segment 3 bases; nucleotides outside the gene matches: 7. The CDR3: CASSLLQGADYGYTF. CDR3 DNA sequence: TGTGCCAGCAGCCTATTACAGGGGGCGGACTATGGCTACACCTTC.

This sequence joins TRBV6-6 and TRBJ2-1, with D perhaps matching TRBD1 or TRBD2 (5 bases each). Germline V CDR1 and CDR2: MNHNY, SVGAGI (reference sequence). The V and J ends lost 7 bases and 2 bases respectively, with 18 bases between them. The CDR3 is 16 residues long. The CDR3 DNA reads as TGTGCCAGCACCTCCACTAGGACAATAGCCTACAATGAGCAGTTCTTC. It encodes CASTSTRTIAYNEQFF.

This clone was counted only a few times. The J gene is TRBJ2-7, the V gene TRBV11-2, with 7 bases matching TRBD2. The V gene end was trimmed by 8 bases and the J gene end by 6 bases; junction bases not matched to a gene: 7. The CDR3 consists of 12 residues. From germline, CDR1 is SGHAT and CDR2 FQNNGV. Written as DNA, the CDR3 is TGTGCCAGCGGGAGGGCCATTGTCGAGCAGTACTTC. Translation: CASGRAIVEQYF.

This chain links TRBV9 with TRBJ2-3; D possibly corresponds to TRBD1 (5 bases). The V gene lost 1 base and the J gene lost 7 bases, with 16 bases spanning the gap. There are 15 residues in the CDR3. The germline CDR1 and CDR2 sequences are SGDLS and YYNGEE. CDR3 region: CASSVTGGSGNTQYF. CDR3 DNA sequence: TGTGCCAGCAGCGTAACAGGCGGTAGTGGCAATACGCAGTATTTT.